The source of this T cell receptor (beta chain) is a study of CD8 T cells in ankylosing spondylitis. This clonotype showed up many times. Its antigen is not identified. Study-level findings and limits: Matched ankylosing spondylitis synovial fluid reportedly showed significant enrichment of disease-linked clones. Certain motif variants had earlier been reported in reactive arthritis synovial fluid and blood. The authors found the disease-linked clones to be CD8+ and relatively rare in peripheral blood.

Quantitative barcoded 5'-RACE was used to prepare TCR beta libraries. MiXCR, applied by TCRdb to the 5' RACE reads, yields one record per CDR3 protein. The sample holds 200,000 to 300,000 distinct CDR3 sequences, 8.6% seen once. The germline CDR1 and CDR2 sequences are DFQATT and SNEGSKA (reference sequence). Trimming took 0 bases from V and 3 from J; bases not matched to a gene: 3. The CDR3 sequence is 15 residues long. The sequenced sample consisted of blood, either unsorted or a sorted T cell fraction (not recorded which). The chain links TRBV20-1 to TRBJ2-3; TRBD2 aligns across 10 bases. The clonotype comes from a male donor with ankylosing spondylitis or in good health (not recorded which). DNA of the CDR3: TGCAGTGCTAGAGATCGGACTAGCGGAACAGATACGCAGTATTTT. Translation: CSARDRTSGTDTQYF.